What follows is one TCR beta chain and its context. Profiled with immunoSEQ multiplex PCR; TCRdb holds only in-frame clones, not every one. Of approximately 2.5 million clones listed, approximately 94% are singletons. This record belongs to a study of shared clonotypes between healthy human individuals. About the study: Each donor contributed plates that comprised three CD4 naive, three CD4 memory, two CD8 naive and one CD8 memory.

Germline CDR1 and CDR2: SEHNR and FQNEAQ (reference sequence). The CDR3 consists of 16 residues. What was sequenced was naive CD4+ T cells sorted from blood. Subset given: CD45RA+ positively selected. The V gene is TRBV7-9, the J gene TRBJ2-5; possibly TRBD2 for D (6 bases). The DNA end lines up better with TRBJ2-7; the J call may be wrong. This sequence originates from a man between 18 and 29 years old in good health. The CDR3 reads CASSLHPGGFSYEQYF. CDR3 nucleotide sequence: TGTGCCAGCAGCTTACACCCCGGGGGATTCTCCTACGAGCAGTACTTC.